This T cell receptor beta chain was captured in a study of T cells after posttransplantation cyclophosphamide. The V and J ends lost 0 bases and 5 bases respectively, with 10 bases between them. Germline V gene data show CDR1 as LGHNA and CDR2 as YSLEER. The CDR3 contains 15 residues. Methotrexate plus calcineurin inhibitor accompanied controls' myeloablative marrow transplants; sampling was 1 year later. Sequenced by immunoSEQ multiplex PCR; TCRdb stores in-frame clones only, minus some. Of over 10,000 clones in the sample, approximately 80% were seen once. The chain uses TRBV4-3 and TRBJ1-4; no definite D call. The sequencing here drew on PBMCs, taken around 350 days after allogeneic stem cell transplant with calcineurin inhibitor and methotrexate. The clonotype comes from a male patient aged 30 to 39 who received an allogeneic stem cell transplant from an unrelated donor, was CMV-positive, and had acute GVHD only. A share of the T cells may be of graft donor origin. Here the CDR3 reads CASSQEWAVNEKLFF. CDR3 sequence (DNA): TGCGCCAGCAGCCAAGAGTGGGCAGTAAATGAAAAACTGTTTTTT.